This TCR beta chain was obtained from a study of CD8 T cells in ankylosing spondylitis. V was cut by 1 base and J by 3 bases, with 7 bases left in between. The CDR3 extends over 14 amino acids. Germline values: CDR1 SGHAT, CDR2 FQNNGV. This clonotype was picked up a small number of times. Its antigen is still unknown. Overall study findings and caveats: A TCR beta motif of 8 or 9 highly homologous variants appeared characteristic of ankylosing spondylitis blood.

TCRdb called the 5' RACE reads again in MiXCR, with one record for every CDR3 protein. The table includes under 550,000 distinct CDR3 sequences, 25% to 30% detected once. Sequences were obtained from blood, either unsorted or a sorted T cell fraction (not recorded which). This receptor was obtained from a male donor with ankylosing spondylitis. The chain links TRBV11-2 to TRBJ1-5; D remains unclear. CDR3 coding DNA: TGTGCCAGCAGCTTAGCGGGGTTCAATCAGCCCCAGCATTTT. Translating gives CASSLAGFNQPQHF. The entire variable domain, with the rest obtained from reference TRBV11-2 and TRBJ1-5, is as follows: EAGVAQSPRYKIIEKRQSVAFWCNPISGHATLYWYQQILGQGPKLLIQFQNNGVVDDSQLPKDRFSAERLKGVDSTLKIQPAKLEDSAVYLCASSLAGFNQPQHFGDGTRLSIL.